This T cell receptor beta chain came from a study of glioma-infiltrating T cells after dendritic cell vaccination. Study results and caveats: No direct clonality-survival link was found; a diverse polyclonal response may matter.

This clone was picked up one time. Antigen: not known. The primer mix had 60 V beta and 13 J beta primers. The assay was immunoSEQ multiplex PCR, and TCRdb's table has in-frame clones only and misses some. The sample includes some 100,000 clones, more than 75% of them seen just once. None of the glioblastoma patients had an isocitrate dehydrogenase mutation. Looked up from germline, CDR1 is MNHEY and CDR2 is SMNVEV (reference sequence). This CDR3 has 13 amino acids. Unmatched junction bases numbered 0, after V lost 2 bases and J lost 4 bases. Sequenced here: blood, sampled before dendritic cell vaccination. This clonotype originated in a human donor with glioblastoma. The rearrangement links TRBV27 to TRBJ2-7; 9 bases are shared with TRBD2. In DNA, the CDR3 is TGTGCCAGCAGTTTAGCGGGAGGGTACGAGCAGTACTTC. Translated, it gives CASSLAGGYEQYF.